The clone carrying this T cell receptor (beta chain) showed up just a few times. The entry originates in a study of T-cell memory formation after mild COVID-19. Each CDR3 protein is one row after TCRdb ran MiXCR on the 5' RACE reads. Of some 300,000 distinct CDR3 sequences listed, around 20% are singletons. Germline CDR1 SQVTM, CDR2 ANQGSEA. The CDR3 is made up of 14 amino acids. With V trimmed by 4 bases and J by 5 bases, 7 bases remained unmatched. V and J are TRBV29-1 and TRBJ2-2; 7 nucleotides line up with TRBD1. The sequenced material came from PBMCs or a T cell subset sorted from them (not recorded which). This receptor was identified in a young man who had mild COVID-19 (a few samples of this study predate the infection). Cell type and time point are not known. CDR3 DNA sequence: TGCAGCGTTGGGTTTACAGGGGAAACCGGGGAGCTGTTTTTT. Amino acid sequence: CSVGFTGETGELFF.